The next 9 T cell receptor beta chains were all read from a single sample in a study of CXCR3-negative and CXCR3-positive naive CD8 T cells (dated by TCRdb to between 2019 and 2020). Overall study results and their limits: Compared with CXCR3-negative naive cells, CXCR3-positive naive cells had TRB CDR3s with higher hydrophobicity (lower Kidera factor 4), lower energy, and higher strength and volume indices.

The antigens of these receptors remain unknown. For sequencing, a NextSeq 550 was employed. The Human TCR Profiling Kit (MiLaboratory) was used to make UMI-labeled 5' RACE TRB cDNA libraries. Each entry corresponds to one CDR3 protein sequence from reads that TCRdb reprocessed, and DNA is not given. The table for this sample lists tens of thousands of distinct CDR3 sequences. Clones ranked in the top ten supply more than 0.45% of the sample. The sample comprised naive CXCR3+ CD8+ T cells from blood. Explained via the paper, the cell subset or site label denotes: CD45RO-CCR7+CD27+CD95- naive CD8+ T cells expressing CXCR3 (TNR3+). The receptors shown here come from a human donor in good health. Some clones in this sample may be carry-over from other donors' samples.

V usage is TRBV14 and J usage is TRBJ2-1; no DNA is available, so the TRBD2 call from TCRdb remains unchecked. CDR1 and CDR2 from the germline V gene are SGHDN and FVKESK. The CDR3 totals 15 residues. CDR3 in amino acids: CASSNLISGYNEQFF. The full variable domain, with the rest looked up from reference TRBV14 and TRBJ2-1, is EAGVTQFPSHSVIEKGQTVTLRCDPISGHDNLYWYRRVMGKEIKFLLHFVKESKQDESGMPNNRFLAERTGGTYSTLKVQPAELEDSGVYFCASSNLISGYNEQFFGPGTRLTVL.

V gene TRBV29-1 combines with J gene TRBJ2-1. Per germline, CDR1 SQVTM and CDR2 ANQGSEA. This CDR3 comprises 11 residues. The CDR3 reads CSVVLDNEQFF.

The chain is built from TRBV27 and TRBJ2-2; checking the TCRdb D call of TRBD1 is not possible without DNA. Germline CDR1 is MNHEY and CDR2 is SMNVEV (reference sequence). This CDR3 has 14 residues. CDR3 amino acids: CASSLNGGTGELFF.

V gene TRBV7-3 combines with J gene TRBJ2-3; TCRdb calls TRBD1, which cannot be checked without DNA. The V gene's germline CDR1 is SGHTA and CDR2 FQGTGA. This CDR3 comprises 13 residues. The CDR3 loop is CASRRGSTDTQYF.

This sequence joins TRBV7-3 and TRBJ2-6. The CDR3 consists of 17 residues. Germline-derived CDR1 and CDR2 are SGHTA and FQGTGA. Here the CDR3 reads CASSLTQEYSGANVLTF.

The chain joins TRBV2 to TRBJ2-2; TCRdb calls TRBD1, which cannot be checked without DNA. The CDR3 covers 12 residues. Looked up from germline, CDR1 is SNHLY and CDR2 is FYNNEI. This chain's CDR3 is CASKQGAGELFF.

The rearrangement joins TRBV15 to TRBJ2-5; checking the TCRdb D call of TRBD1 is not possible without DNA. Germline V CDR1 and CDR2: LNHNV, YYDKDF (reference sequence). This CDR3 region has 15 residues. This CDR3 is CATSARQGQSETQYF.

This CDR3 reads CASSLSGGGLDTQYF. This rearrangement joins TRBV27 to TRBJ2-3; the D call from TCRdb, TRBD1, cannot be confirmed without DNA. Germline values: CDR1 MNHEY, CDR2 SMNVEV (reference sequence). CDR3 length: 15 residues.

The gene calls are TRBV12-3 or TRBV12-4 and TRBJ2-2. The CDR3 is made up of 11 amino acids. The CDR3 loop is CASRHTGELFF.